This is a list of T cell receptor beta chains from one sample in a study of T cells in Graves' hyperthyroidism and ophthalmopathy. MiXCR, run by TCRdb on the multiplex PCR reads, gives a single entry per CDR3 protein. The table lists about half a million distinct CDR3 sequences, under 25% of them singletons, with approximately 26% in the top ten. Source material: blood. The source of these receptors is a man in his late teens or twenties with Graves' hyperthyroidism. Both conserved end residues are part of each CDR3. Fields, in order: CDR3 DNA, CDR3 protein, J gene, D gene, clone size, V gene. A D gene is named only where the DNA matches it firmly. Not every row has a clone size; where given, it reads once, few, many or a size class.

CDR3nt: TGTGCCAGCACCCCAGACAGGGGAGTTGGCTACACCTTC; CDR3aa: CASTPDRGVGYTF; j_gene: TRBJ1-2; d_gene: TRBD1; abundance: many; v_gene: TRBV7-9
CDR3nt: TGTGCCAGCAGCTTAGATCTTGGTTTATCGAACACTGAAGCTTTCTTT; CDR3aa: CASSLDLGLSNTEAFF; j_gene: TRBJ1-1; d_gene: NA; abundance: many; v_gene: TRBV11-2
CDR3nt: TGTGCCAATGGGACAGGTAATAGCAATCAGCCCCAGCATTTT; CDR3aa: CANGTGNSNQPQHF; j_gene: TRBJ1-5; d_gene: TRBD1; abundance: NA; v_gene: TRBV10-3
CDR3nt: TGTGCCAGCAGTGGGGGAGAGGTATCCTACGAGCAGTACTTC; CDR3aa: CASSGGEVSYEQYF; j_gene: TRBJ2-7; d_gene: NA; abundance: NA; v_gene: TRBV12-3/TRBV12-4
CDR3nt: TGTGCCTCCTGGGGACAGGGGTATAACTATGGCTACACCTTC; CDR3aa: CASWGQGYNYGYTF; j_gene: TRBJ1-2; d_gene: TRBD1; abundance: many; v_gene: TRBV10-3
CDR3nt: TGTGCCAGCAGACCCTTAGTGGGGGAGCTGTTTTTT; CDR3aa: CASRPLVGELFF; j_gene: TRBJ2-2; d_gene: NA; abundance: many; v_gene: TRBV6-1
CDR3nt: TGTGCCAGCAGCTTAGGCCGGGGAAGGTCGATCTACGAGCAGTACTTC; CDR3aa: CASSLGRGRSIYEQYF; j_gene: TRBJ2-7; d_gene: NA; abundance: many; v_gene: TRBV11-2
CDR3nt: TGTGCCAGCAGCTTAGGGGCTAGCGTTAAAGAGACCCAGTACTTC; CDR3aa: CASSLGASVKETQYF; j_gene: TRBJ2-5; d_gene: NA; abundance: NA; v_gene: TRBV7-2
CDR3nt: TGTGCCAGCAGCCAGAATTCGTATGGCTACACCTTC; CDR3aa: CASSQNSYGYTF; j_gene: TRBJ1-2; d_gene: NA; abundance: many; v_gene: TRBV4-2
CDR3nt: TGTGCCAGCAGCTCCCCCAGGGATGGAAACACCATATATTTT; CDR3aa: CASSSPRDGNTIYF; j_gene: TRBJ1-3; d_gene: NA; abundance: many; v_gene: TRBV7-2
CDR3nt: TGTGCCAGCAGTTGGGGACAGAAAAACACTGAAGCTTTCTTT; CDR3aa: CASSWGQKNTEAFF; j_gene: TRBJ1-1; d_gene: TRBD1; abundance: many; v_gene: TRBV12-3/TRBV12-4
CDR3nt: TGTGCCATCAGTGAGTACGGCAGCTCCTATAATTCACCCCTCCACTTT; CDR3aa: CAISEYGSSYNSPLHF; j_gene: TRBJ1-6; d_gene: NA; abundance: many; v_gene: TRBV10-3
CDR3nt: TGTGCCAGCAGTTCCGGGACTAGCGGGAGGGGTTTTCTCGAGCAGTACTTC; CDR3aa: CASSSGTSGRGFLEQYF; j_gene: TRBJ2-7; d_gene: TRBD2; abundance: once; v_gene: TRBV12-3/TRBV12-4